Below, 7 T cell receptor beta chains from the same sample are listed, as sequenced in a study of human T cells and chemical hapten exposure. TCRdb independently ran MiXCR on the RACE reads; one entry per CDR3 protein. Of some 79,000 distinct CDR3 sequences listed, roughly 7.6% are singletons. The time point here: patch test 1, 2 weeks after DPC sensitization. Treatment: therapeutic diphenylcyclopropenone sensitization with weekly scalp DPC. The source was whole blood, collected in connection with sensitization to the hapten diphenylcyclopropenone (DPC). The receptors originated from a young woman with alopecia areata. Some clones in this sample may be carry-over from other donors' samples.

This clonotype has only a few counts. The chain carries TRBV2 and TRBJ1-1; 8 bases match TRBD1. J gave up 4 bases and V 8 bases, and 3 bases lay outside the gene matches. The V gene's germline CDR1 is SNHLY and CDR2 FYNNEI. This CDR3 has 12 amino acids. CDR3 sequence: CASLTGVTEAFF. In nucleotides, the CDR3 is TGTGCCAGCTTGACAGGGGTCACTGAAGCTTTCTTT.

This clonotype occurred a few times. The gene calls are TRBV12-3 or TRBV12-4 and TRBJ1-3, with TRBD1 matching 9 bases. Losses at the gene ends were 5 bases for V and 2 bases for J; bases not matched to a gene: 10. CDR3 length equals 17 residues. CDR3 in amino acids: CASSPRTWTGAGNTIYF. The CDR3 coding sequence is TGTGCCAGCAGTCCACGGACATGGACAGGGGCTGGAAACACCATATATTTT.

This clonotype was observed at least ten times. The chain combines TRBV2 with TRBJ2-3, with TRBD1 as a possible D gene (6 bases). The germline V gene has CDR1 SNHLY and CDR2 FYNNEI. V lost 4 bases, J lost 4 bases, and 15 bases lay in between. The CDR3 has 15 residues. CDR3 region: CASSALGAEADTQYF. CDR3 coding DNA: TGTGCCAGCAGTGCGTTGGGGGCTGAGGCAGATACGCAGTATTTT.

This clonotype was seen many times. The chain uses TRBV20-1 and TRBJ2-3, with 12 bases identical to TRBD1. This CDR3 has 16 residues. The germline CDR1 and CDR2 sequences are DFQATT and SNEGSKA (reference sequence). V shed 2 bases and J 4 bases; nucleotides not matched to a gene: 7. The CDR3 region has the DNA TGCAGTGCTAGAAGACGGGACAGGGGGCTGGCAGATACGCAGTATTTT. It translates to CSARRRDRGLADTQYF.

The V call is TRBV6-6, the J call TRBJ1-5; unclear D gene. Germline CDR1 MNHNY, CDR2 SVGAGI (reference sequence). V was clipped by 0 bases and J by 2 bases, with 17 bases between them. This CDR3 contains 18 residues. The CDR3 spells CASSYSSSLGKGNQPQHF. The CDR3 region has the DNA TGTGCCAGCAGTTACTCGAGTTCTCTGGGGAAAGGCAATCAGCCCCAGCATTTT.

This clonotype has a count of ten or more. The J gene is TRBJ1-1, the V gene TRBV12-3 or TRBV12-4; the D is unclear. This CDR3 region has 13 residues. V was clipped by 1 base and J by 6 bases, with 9 bases between them. The CDR3 loop is CASSLGHWAEAFF. CDR3 nucleotides: TGTGCCAGCAGTTTAGGTCACTGGGCTGAAGCTTTCTTT.

This clonotype was observed at least ten times. This rearrangement joins TRBV2 to TRBJ1-1; D gene uncertain. The length of the CDR3 is 14 residues. CDR1 is SNHLY and CDR2 is FYNNEI in the germline V gene. V was pared by 7 bases and J by 1 base, with 13 bases between. CDR3 bases: TGTGCCAGCATAGTTGGTGGCTGGAACACTGAAGCTTTCTTT. Residues: CASIVGGWNTEAFF.